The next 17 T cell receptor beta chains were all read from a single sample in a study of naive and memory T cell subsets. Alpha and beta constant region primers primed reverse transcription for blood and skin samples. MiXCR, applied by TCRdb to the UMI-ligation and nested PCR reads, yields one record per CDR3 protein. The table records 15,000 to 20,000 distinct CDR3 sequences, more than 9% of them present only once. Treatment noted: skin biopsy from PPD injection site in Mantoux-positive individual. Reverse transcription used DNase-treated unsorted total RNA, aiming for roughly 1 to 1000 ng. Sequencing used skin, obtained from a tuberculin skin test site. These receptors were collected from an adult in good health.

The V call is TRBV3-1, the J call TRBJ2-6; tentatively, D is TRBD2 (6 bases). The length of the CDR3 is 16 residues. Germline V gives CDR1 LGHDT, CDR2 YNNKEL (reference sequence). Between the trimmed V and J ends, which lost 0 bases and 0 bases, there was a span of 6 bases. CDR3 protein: CASSQDSGSGANVLTF. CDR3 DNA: TGTGCCAGCAGCCAAGATAGCGGCTCTGGGGCCAACGTCCTGACTTTC.

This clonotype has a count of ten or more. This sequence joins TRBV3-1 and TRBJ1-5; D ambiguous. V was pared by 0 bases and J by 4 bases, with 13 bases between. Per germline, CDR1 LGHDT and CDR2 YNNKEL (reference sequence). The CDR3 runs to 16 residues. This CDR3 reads CASSQDHRLGNQPQHF. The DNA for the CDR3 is TGTGCCAGCAGCCAAGACCATCGCCTCGGGAATCAGCCCCAGCATTTT.

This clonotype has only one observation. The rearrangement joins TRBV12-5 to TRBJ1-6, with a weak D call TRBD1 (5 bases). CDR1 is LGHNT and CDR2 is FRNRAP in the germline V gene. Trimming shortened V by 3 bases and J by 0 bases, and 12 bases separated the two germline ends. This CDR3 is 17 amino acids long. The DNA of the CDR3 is TGTGCTAGTGGTTTTCGGCAGGGCGGCTCCTATAATTCACCCCTCCACTTT. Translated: CASGFRQGGSYNSPLHF.

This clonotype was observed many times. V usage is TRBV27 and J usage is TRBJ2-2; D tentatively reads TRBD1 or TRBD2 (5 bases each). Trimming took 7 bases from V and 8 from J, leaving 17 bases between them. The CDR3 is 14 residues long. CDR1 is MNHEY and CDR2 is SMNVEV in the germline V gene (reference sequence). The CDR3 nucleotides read TGTGCCAGCACTCCCCATGTCGAGGGGGGGGAGCTGTTTTTT. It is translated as CASTPHVEGGELFF.

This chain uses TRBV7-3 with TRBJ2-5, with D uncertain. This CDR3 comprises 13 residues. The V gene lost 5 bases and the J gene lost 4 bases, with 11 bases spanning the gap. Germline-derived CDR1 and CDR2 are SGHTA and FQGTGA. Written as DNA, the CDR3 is TGTGCCAGCAGCCGGAAACCAGGAGAGACCCAGTACTTC. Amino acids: CASSRKPGETQYF.

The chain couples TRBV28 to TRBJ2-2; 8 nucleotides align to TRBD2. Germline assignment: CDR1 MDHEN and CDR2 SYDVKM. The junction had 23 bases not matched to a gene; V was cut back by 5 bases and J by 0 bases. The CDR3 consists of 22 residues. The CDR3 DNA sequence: TGTGCCAGCAGTCCGGGACCAGCATGGGTATCTACAGCGGGAGCGAACACCGGGGAGCTGTTTTTT. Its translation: CASSPGPAWVSTAGANTGELFF.

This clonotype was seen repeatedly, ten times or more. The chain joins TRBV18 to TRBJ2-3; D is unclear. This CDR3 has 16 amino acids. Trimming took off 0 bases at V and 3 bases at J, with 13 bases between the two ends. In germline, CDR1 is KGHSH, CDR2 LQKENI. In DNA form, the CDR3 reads TGTGCCAGCTCACCACCGATGGGTAGTGGGACAGATACGCAGTATTTT. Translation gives CASSPPMGSGTDTQYF.

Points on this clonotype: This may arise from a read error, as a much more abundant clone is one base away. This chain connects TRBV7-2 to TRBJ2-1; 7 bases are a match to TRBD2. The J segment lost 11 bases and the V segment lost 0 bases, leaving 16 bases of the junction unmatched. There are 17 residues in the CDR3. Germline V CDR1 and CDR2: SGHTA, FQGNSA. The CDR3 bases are TGTGCCAGCAGCTTAGCGAGTCGGACTAGGAGTATCTATAAGCAGTTCTTC. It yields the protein CASSLASRTRSIYKQFF.

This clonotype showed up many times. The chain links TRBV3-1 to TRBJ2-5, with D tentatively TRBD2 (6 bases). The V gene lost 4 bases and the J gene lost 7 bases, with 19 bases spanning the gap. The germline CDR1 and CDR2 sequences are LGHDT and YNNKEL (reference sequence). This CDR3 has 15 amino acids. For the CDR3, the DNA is TGTGCCAGCAGCCCCCCCGCGGGACGTATGGTGACCCAGTACTTC. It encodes CASSPPAGRMVTQYF.

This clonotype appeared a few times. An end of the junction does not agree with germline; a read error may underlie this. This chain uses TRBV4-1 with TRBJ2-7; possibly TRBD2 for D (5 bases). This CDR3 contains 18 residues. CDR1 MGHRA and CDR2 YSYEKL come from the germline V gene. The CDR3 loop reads CASSEEGSRTLKIYEQYF. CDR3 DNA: TGCGCCAGCAGCGAAGAGGGATCGCGTACACTAAAAATCTACGAGCAGTACTTC.

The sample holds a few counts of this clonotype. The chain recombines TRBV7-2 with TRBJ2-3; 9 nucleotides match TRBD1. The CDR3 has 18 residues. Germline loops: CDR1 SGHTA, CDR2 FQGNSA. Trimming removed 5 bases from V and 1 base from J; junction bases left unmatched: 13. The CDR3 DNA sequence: TGTGCCAGCAGCCTTGTACCTAGACGACAGGGGGGCACAGATACGCAGTATTTT. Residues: CASSLVPRRQGGTDTQYF.

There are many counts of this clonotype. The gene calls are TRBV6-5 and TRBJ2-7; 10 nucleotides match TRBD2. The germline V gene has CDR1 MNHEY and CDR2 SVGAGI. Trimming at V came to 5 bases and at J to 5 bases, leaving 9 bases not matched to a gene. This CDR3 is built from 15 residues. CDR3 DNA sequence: TGTGCCAGCAGTCGTAGCGGGAGGAATCACCACGAGCAGTACTTC. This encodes CASSRSGRNHHEQYF.

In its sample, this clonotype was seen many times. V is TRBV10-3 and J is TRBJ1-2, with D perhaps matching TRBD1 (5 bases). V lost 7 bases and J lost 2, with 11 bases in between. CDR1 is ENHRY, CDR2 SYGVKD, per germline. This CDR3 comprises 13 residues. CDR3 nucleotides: TGTGCCATCACTTTGACAGACAACTATGGCTACACCTTC. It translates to CAITLTDNYGYTF.

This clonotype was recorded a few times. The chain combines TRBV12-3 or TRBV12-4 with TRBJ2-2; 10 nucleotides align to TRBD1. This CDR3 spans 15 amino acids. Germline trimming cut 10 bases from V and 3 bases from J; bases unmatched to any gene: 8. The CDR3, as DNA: TGTGCCACCCGACTTGGGACAGGGGACACCGGGGAGCTGTTTTTT. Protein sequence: CATRLGTGDTGELFF.

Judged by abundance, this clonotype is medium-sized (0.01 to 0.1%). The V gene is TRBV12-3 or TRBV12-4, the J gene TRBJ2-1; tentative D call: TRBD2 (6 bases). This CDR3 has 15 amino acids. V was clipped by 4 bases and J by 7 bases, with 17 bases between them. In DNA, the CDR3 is TGTGCCAGCAGTTACAGGAGGGATCTAGGAAATGAGCAGTTCTTC. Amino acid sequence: CASSYRRDLGNEQFF.

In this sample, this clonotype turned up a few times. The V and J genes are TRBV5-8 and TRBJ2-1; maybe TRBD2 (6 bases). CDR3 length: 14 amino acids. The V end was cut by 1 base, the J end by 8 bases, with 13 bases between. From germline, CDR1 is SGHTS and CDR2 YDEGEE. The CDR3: CASSLNLPSDEQFF. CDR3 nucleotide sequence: TGTGCCAGCAGCTTGAATTTACCTAGCGATGAGCAGTTCTTC.

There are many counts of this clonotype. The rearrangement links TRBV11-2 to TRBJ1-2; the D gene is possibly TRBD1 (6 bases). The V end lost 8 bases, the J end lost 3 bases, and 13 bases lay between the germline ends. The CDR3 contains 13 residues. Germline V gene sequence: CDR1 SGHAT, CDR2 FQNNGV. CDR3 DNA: TGTGCCAGCTCCCCCGGGGGCTACTATGGCTACACCTTC. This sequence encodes CASSPGGYYGYTF.